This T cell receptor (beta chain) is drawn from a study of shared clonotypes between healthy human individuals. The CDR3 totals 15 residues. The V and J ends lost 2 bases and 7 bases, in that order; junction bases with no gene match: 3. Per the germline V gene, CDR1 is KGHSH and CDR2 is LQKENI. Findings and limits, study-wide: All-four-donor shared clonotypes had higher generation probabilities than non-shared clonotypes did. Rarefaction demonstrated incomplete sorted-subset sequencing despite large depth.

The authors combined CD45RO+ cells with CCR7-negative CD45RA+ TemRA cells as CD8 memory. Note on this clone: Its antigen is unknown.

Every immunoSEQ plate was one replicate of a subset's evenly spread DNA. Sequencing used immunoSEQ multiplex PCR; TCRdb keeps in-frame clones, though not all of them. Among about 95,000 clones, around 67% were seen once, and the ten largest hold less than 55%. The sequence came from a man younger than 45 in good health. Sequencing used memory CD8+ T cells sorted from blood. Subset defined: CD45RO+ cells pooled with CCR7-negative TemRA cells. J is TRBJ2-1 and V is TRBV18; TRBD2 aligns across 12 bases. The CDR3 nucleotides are TGTGCCAGCTCACCAGCACTAGCGGGGGGAAATGAGCAGTTCTTC. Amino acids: CASSPALAGGNEQFF.